The 3 T cell receptor beta chains in this list originate from one sample, sequenced in a study of PD-1 blockade in classical Hodgkin lymphoma. The table came from immunoSEQ multiplex PCR; TCRdb's copy has only in-frame clones and leaves some out. The sample holds about 30,000 clones; around 84% are singletons and the top ten take approximately 0.81%. Time point specified: cycle 4 day 1 (C4D1), after more than five weeks of nivolumab. Each patient experienced a relapse that followed autologous stem cell transplantation, and brentuximab vedotin exposure varied. Starting with thawed PBMCs, CD4+ T cells were purified by magnetic negative selection. This material consisted of CD4+ T cells from blood, taken before the fourth cycle of nivolumab. The receptors derive from a human donor with classical Hodgkin lymphoma.

This sequence joins TRBV7-2 and TRBJ2-7; 9 nucleotides line up with TRBD2. The CDR3 is made up of 16 amino acids. Looked up from germline, CDR1 is SGHTA and CDR2 is FQGNSA. The junction had 10 bases not matched to a gene; V was cut back by 5 bases and J by 2 bases. CDR3 in DNA: TGTGCCAGCAGCAAGAACAGCGGGGGGAATACCTACGAGCAGTACTTC. Translating gives CASSKNSGGNTYEQYF.

This clone was detected only once. The rearrangement links TRBV19 to TRBJ2-5; D gene unclear. Germline-derived CDR1 and CDR2 are LNHDA and SQIVND (reference sequence). V lost 4 bases, J lost 1 base, and 10 bases lay in between. This CDR3 spans 14 amino acids. The CDR3 protein is CASSTNRAQETQYF. In DNA form, the CDR3 reads TGTGCCAGTAGTACAAACCGGGCCCAAGAGACCCAGTACTTC.

This chain joins TRBV19 and TRBJ1-5, with a weak D call TRBD1 (5 bases). The germline V gene has CDR1 LNHDA and CDR2 SQIVND (reference sequence). Trimming removed 5 bases at V and 5 bases at J, with 16 bases between. The CDR3 extends over 15 amino acids. CDR3 in DNA: TGTGCCAGTAGTGACAGATGGGGGGACTATCAGCCCCAGCATTTT. Translated, it gives CASSDRWGDYQPQHF. The variable domain in full, completed from reference TRBV19 and TRBJ1-5, reads DGGITQSPKYLFRKEGQNVTLSCEQNLNHDAMYWYRQDPGQGLRLIYYSQIVNDFQKGDIAEGYSVSREKKESFPLTVTSAQKNPTAFYLCASSDRWGDYQPQHFGDGTRLSIL.